The 17 T cell receptor beta chains below all came from one sample that was sequenced in a study of blood T cell repertoires in COVID-19. TCRdb's copy holds only in-frame clones and misses some; the assay was immunoSEQ multiplex PCR. The data hold roughly 330,000 clones, with around 87% observed a single time. Sequences were obtained from peripheral blood. These TCRs come from a woman aged 45-60 years with active or convalescent COVID-19.

The chain couples TRBV29-1 to TRBJ1-2; D possibly corresponds to TRBD1 (5 bases). Trimming removed 5 bases at V and 6 bases at J, with 10 bases between. CDR3 length: 11 amino acids. The germline CDR1 and CDR2 sequences are SQVTM and ANQGSEA. The CDR3 DNA is TGCAGCGTTAGGCAGGGTGATGGCTACACCTTC. It translates to CSVRQGDGYTF.

The V gene is TRBV5-8, the J gene TRBJ1-3; TRBD1 agrees at 7 bases. Germline CDR1 reads SGHTS; CDR2 reads YDEGEE. The ends lost 4 bases at V and 1 base at J; junction bases unmatched: 11. CDR3 length: 17 amino acids. CDR3 in amino acids: CASSQLGTARSGNTIYF. For the CDR3, the DNA is TGTGCCAGCAGCCAGCTAGGGACAGCACGATCTGGAAACACCATATATTTT.

This rearrangement joins TRBV12-5 to TRBJ1-1; D is unresolved. CDR1 is LGHNT and CDR2 is FRNRAP in the germline V gene. V was pared by 4 bases and J by 0 bases, with 3 bases between. The CDR3 is 12 residues long. In DNA form, the CDR3 reads TGTGCTAGTGGTTCCTTGAACACTGAAGCTTTCTTT. It encodes CASGSLNTEAFF.

The chain has TRBV21-1 and TRBJ1-2; the table's D gene call, TRBD1, was not cross checked with the DNA. TRBV21-1 is assigned pseudogene status. This CDR3 region has 19 residues. The CDR3 reads CASSRGTSGTGLNAYGYTF. The CDR3, as DNA: TGTGCCAGCAGCAGAGGAACTTCCGGGACAGGCCTTAATGCCTATGGCTACACCTTC.

This chain links TRBV28 with TRBJ1-1; no definite D call. CDR3 length equals 11 residues. CDR1 is MDHEN, CDR2 SYDVKM, per germline. Deletions cut 7 bases from V and 8 bases from J, with 11 bases between. CDR3 residues: CASKFAGEAFF. DNA of the CDR3: TGTGCCAGCAAATTCGCAGGAGAAGCTTTCTTT.

This chain connects TRBV6-5 to TRBJ2-3, with TRBD1 matching over 7 bases. V trimming: 2 bases; J trimming: 6 bases; junction bases outside the gene matches: 5. This CDR3 has 14 amino acids. Germline V CDR1 and CDR2: MNHEY, SVGAGI. The CDR3 is CASSYETGLDTQYF. CDR3 DNA sequence: TGTGCCAGCAGTTACGAGACAGGGTTGGATACGCAGTATTTT.

The gene calls are TRBV6-5 and TRBJ2-7; 7 bases line up with TRBD2. The CDR3 contains 15 residues. Trimming took 2 bases from V and 1 from J; bases not matched to a gene: 5. Germline lookup yields CDR1 MNHEY and CDR2 SVGAGI. Here the CDR3 reads CASSYRASGSYEQYF. Here the CDR3 DNA reads TGTGCCAGCAGTTACAGGGCTAGCGGTTCCTACGAGCAGTACTTC.

This sequence joins TRBV27 and TRBJ2-7; TRBD2 matches at 7 bases. The CDR3 covers 13 residues. Germline CDR1 and CDR2: MNHEY and SMNVEV (reference sequence). Germline trimming cut 6 bases from V and 1 base from J; bases unmatched to any gene: 3. CDR3 residues: CASRSGGSYEQYF. In nucleotides, the CDR3 is TGTGCCAGCAGGTCGGGAGGTTCCTACGAGCAGTACTTC.

The chain employs TRBV29-1 and TRBJ2-1; the D gene is possibly TRBD2 (6 bases). The CDR3 totals 13 residues. Trimming shortened V by 7 bases and J by 8 bases, and 18 bases separated the two germline ends. Germline V lookup: CDR1 SQVTM, CDR2 ANQGSEA. The CDR3 DNA reads as TGCAGCGGCGGGGACGCGCGAGGGTATGAGCAGTTCTTC. This gives the protein CSGGDARGYEQFF.

The chain has TRBV11-3 and TRBJ2-1, with TRBD2 identical over 12 bases. This CDR3 comprises 15 residues. CDR1 is SGHNT, CDR2 YENEEA, per germline. The trim removed 5 bases at V and 5 bases at J, leaving 4 bases unmatched. The DNA of the CDR3 is TGTGCCAGCAGCGTCGGACTAGCGGGAAACAATGAGCAGTTCTTC. Its translation: CASSVGLAGNNEQFF.

The chain uses TRBV19 and TRBJ1-2; 8 bases line up with TRBD1. The germline CDR1 and CDR2 sequences are LNHDA and SQIVND (reference sequence). Trimming at V came to 3 bases and at J to 4 bases, leaving 1 base not matched to a gene. CDR3 length: 13 residues. CDR3 in amino acids: CASSIGQGYGYTF. The CDR3, as DNA: TGTGCCAGTAGTATTGGACAGGGCTATGGCTACACCTTC.

V usage is TRBV18 and J usage is TRBJ1-5; D not certain. CDR1 is KGHSH and CDR2 is LQKENI in the germline V gene. Deletions cut 2 bases from V and 5 bases from J, with 16 bases between. The CDR3 spans 16 residues. The CDR3 loop reads CASSPGKGGWDQPQHF. Here the CDR3 DNA reads TGTGCCAGCTCACCAGGGAAGGGAGGTTGGGATCAGCCCCAGCATTTT.

This rearrangement joins TRBV27 to TRBJ1-4; D might be TRBD1 (6 bases). CDR1 and CDR2 from the germline V gene are MNHEY and SMNVEV (reference sequence). Trimming took 2 bases from V and 7 from J, leaving 14 bases between them. The CDR3 runs 15 residues. The CDR3 sequence: CASSLRDRTGEKLFF. In DNA form, the CDR3 reads TGTGCCAGCAGTTTACGCGACAGGACGGGTGAAAAACTGTTTTTT.

This sequence joins TRBV7-3 and TRBJ1-2; D is unresolved. The germline CDR1 and CDR2 sequences are SGHTA and FQGTGA. This CDR3 is 13 amino acids long. V lost 5 bases, J lost 8 bases, and 15 bases lay in between. In nucleotides, the CDR3 is TGTGCCAGCAGCGTAGCCGCGGGATACGGCTACACCTTC. Translation: CASSVAAGYGYTF.

V gene TRBV7-9 combines with J gene TRBJ1-5; 10 bases are shared with TRBD1. Germline assignment: CDR1 SEHNR and CDR2 FQNEAQ (reference sequence). This CDR3 contains 12 residues. V was pared by 4 bases and J by 9 bases, with 0 bases of the junction left unmatched. CDR3 in DNA: TGTGCCAGCAGCTGGACAGGGGGGCCCCAGCATTTT. It codes for CASSWTGGPQHF.

The V and J genes are TRBV30 and TRBJ2-5; 8 nucleotides agree with TRBD2. CDR1 and CDR2 (germline): GTSNPN, SVGIG (reference sequence). The CDR3 runs 14 residues. The V and J ends lost 2 bases and 4 bases, in that order; junction bases with no gene match: 6. The CDR3 bases are TGTGCCTGGAGTCCGGGGGGGCTTGGAGAGACCCAGTACTTC. Residues: CAWSPGGLGETQYF. The complete variable domain, with remaining parts taken from reference TRBV30 and TRBJ2-5, reads SQTIHQWPATLVQPVGSPLSLECTVEGTSNPNLYWYRQAAGRGLQLLFYSVGIGQISSEVPQNLSASRPQDRQFILSSKKLLLSDSGFYLCAWSPGGLGETQYFGPGTRLLVL.

The chain recombines TRBV11-2 with TRBJ1-1; D is perhaps TRBD1 (6 bases). Trimming pared 0 bases from V and 0 bases from J, leaving 14 bases between. The CDR3 length is 17 residues. CDR1 and CDR2 (germline): SGHAT, FQNNGV. DNA for the CDR3: TGTGCCAGCAGCTTAGAGGCATCCTGGGACATGAACACTGAAGCTTTCTTT. Encoded protein: CASSLEASWDMNTEAFF.